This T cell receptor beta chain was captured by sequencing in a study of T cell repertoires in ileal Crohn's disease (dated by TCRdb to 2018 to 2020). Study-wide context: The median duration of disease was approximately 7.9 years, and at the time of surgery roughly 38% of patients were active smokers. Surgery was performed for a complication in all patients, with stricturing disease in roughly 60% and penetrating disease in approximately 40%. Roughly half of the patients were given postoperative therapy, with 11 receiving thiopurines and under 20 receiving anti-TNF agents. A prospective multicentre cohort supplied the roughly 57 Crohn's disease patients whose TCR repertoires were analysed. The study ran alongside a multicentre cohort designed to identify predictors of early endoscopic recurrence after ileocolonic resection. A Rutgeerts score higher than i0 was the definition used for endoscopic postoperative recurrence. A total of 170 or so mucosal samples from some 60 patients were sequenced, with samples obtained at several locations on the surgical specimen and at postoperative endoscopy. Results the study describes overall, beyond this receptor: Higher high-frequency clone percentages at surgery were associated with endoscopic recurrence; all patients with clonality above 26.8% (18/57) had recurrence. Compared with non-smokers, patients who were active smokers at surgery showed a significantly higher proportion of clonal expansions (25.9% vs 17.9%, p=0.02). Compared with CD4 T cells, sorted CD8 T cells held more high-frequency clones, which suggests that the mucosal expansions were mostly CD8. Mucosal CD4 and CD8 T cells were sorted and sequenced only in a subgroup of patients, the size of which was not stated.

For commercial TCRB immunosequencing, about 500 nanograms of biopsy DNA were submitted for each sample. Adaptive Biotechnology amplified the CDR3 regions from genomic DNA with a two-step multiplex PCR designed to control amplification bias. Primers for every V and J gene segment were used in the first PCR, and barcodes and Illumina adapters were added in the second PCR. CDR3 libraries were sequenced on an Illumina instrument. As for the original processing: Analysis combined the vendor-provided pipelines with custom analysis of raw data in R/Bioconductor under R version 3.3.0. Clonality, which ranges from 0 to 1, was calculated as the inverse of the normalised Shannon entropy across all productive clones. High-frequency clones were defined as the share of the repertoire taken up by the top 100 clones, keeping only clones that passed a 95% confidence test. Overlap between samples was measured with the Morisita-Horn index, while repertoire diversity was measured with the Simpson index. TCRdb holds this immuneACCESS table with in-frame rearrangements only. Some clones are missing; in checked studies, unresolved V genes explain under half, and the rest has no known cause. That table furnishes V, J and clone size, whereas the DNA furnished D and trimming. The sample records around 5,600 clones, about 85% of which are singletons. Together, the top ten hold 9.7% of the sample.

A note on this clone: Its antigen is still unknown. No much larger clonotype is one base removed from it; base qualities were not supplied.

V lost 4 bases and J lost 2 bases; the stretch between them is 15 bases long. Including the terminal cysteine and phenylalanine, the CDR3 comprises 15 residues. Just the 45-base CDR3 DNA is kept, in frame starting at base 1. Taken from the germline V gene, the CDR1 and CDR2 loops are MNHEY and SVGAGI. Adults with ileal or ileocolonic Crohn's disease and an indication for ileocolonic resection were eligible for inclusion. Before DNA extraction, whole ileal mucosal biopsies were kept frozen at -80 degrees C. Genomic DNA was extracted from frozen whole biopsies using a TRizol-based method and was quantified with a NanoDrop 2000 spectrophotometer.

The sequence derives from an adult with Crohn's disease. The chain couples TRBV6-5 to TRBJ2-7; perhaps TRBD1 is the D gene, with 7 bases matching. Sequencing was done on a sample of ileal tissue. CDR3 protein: CASSSRGTATYEQYF. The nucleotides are TGTGCCAGCAGTTCCCGGGGGACAGCTACCTACGAGCAGTACTTC.